Presented here are 12 T cell receptor beta chains from one specimen sequenced in a study of ipilimumab plus nivolumab after autologous stem cell transplantation. Some clones are missing from TCRdb's copy, which holds only in-frame ones; the method was immunoSEQ multiplex PCR. Of roughly 86,000 clones listed, 65% to 85% were seen once; the top ten hold roughly 2%. This sample comprised PBMCs, obtained in a trial of ipilimumab plus nivolumab as post-transplant consolidation. Every receptor here comes from a male donor with diffuse large B-cell lymphoma.

The chain recombines TRBV6-5 with TRBJ1-3; D may be TRBD1 (5 bases). This CDR3 has 14 amino acids. Looked up from germline, CDR1 is MNHEY and CDR2 is SVGAGI. The V end lost 4 bases, the J end lost 3 bases, and 10 bases lay between the germline ends. CDR3 protein: CASSWGPRGNTIYF. As DNA, the CDR3 is TGTGCCAGCAGTTGGGGACCGCGTGGAAACACCATATATTTT.

The chain recombines TRBV5-5 with TRBJ2-7, with a weak D call TRBD2 (7 bases). Per germline, CDR1 SGHKS and CDR2 YYEKEE (reference sequence). V was trimmed by 4 bases and J by 2 bases, leaving 16 bases between them. The CDR3 runs 15 residues. CDR3 in amino acids: CASSQSAGDTYEQYF. CDR3 coding DNA: TGTGCCAGCAGCCAATCGGCGGGGGACACCTACGAGCAGTACTTC.

The V and J genes are TRBV7-6 and TRBJ2-1, with D possibly TRBD2 on 5 matching bases. The CDR3 is made up of 13 amino acids. Germline loops: CDR1 SGHVS, CDR2 FNYEAQ. V was clipped by 5 bases and J by 9 bases, with 14 bases between them. CDR3 DNA: TGTGCCAGCAGCCTGGACGGGAACGGTGAGCAGTTCTTC. Translation: CASSLDGNGEQFF.

The chain combines TRBV19 with TRBJ1-2; D is perhaps TRBD1 (6 bases). The germline V gene encodes CDR1 LNHDA and CDR2 SQIVND (reference sequence). CDR3 length equals 15 residues. Trimming took off 10 bases at V and 7 bases at J, with 25 bases between the two ends. The CDR3 loop reads CATVSLQGGGIGYTF. DNA of the CDR3: TGTGCCACCGTTTCCCTACAGGGAGGGGGAATTGGCTACACCTTC.

This clone was seen only a few times. The genes are TRBV7-9 and TRBJ2-1, with D uncertain. This CDR3 contains 14 residues. Germline CDR1 SEHNR, CDR2 FQNEAQ (reference sequence). V was clipped by 5 bases and J by 9 bases, with 17 bases between them. CDR3 in DNA: TGTGCCAGCAGCGTATCCAAAGGCCTACGTGAGCAGTTCTTC. As protein: CASSVSKGLREQFF.

The rearrangement uses TRBV30 and TRBJ1-6, with TRBD1 identical over 9 bases. Germline trimming cut 3 bases from V and 6 bases from J; bases unmatched to any gene: 3. CDR3 length equals 14 residues. Germline values: CDR1 GTSNPN, CDR2 SVGIG (reference sequence). The CDR3 sequence: CAWRQTGGNSPLHF. In nucleotides, the CDR3 is TGTGCCTGGAGACAGACAGGGGGTAATTCACCCCTCCACTTT. The full variable domain, its missing parts supplied by reference TRBV30 and TRBJ1-6, is SQTIHQWPATLVQPVGSPLSLECTVEGTSNPNLYWYRQAAGRGLQLLFYSVGIGQISSEVPQNLSASRPQDRQFILSSKKLLLSDSGFYLCAWRQTGGNSPLHFGNGTRLTVT.

With regard to this clone: Other DNA sequences in the sample encode the same CDR3. The rearrangement joins TRBV19 to TRBJ1-5, with a weak D call TRBD1 (5 bases). With 6 bases removed from V and 5 bases from J, the gap between germline ends came to 29 bases. Germline V gene lookup returns CDR1 LNHDA and CDR2 SQIVND (reference sequence). This CDR3 comprises 19 residues. In DNA, the CDR3 is TGTGCCAGTAGCATGGGGCGGGGGTACGGGCTTACAGCAGATCAGCCCCAGCATTTT. Protein sequence: CASSMGRGYGLTADQPQHF.

This rearrangement joins TRBV13 to TRBJ2-6; tentative D call: TRBD1 (6 bases). This CDR3 is built from 15 residues. Germline-derived CDR1 and CDR2 are PRHDT and FYEKMQ (reference sequence). V dropped 5 bases and J dropped 1 base, with 9 bases sitting between them. The CDR3 loop is CASSRQESGANVLTF. The CDR3 DNA is TGTGCCAGCAGCCGACAGGAGTCTGGGGCCAACGTCCTGACTTTC.

This chain joins TRBV11-2 and TRBJ2-7, with TRBD2 matching 9 bases. CDR1 and CDR2 from the germline V gene are SGHAT and FQNNGV. This CDR3 is built from 16 residues. The V gene end was trimmed by 2 bases and the J gene end by 3 bases; junction bases not matched to a gene: 8. CDR3 sequence reads: CASSLLGGGAFYEQYF. Written as DNA, the CDR3 is TGTGCCAGCAGCTTACTAGGCGGGGGGGCCTTCTACGAGCAGTACTTC. The variable domain in full, completed from reference TRBV11-2 and TRBJ2-7, reads EAGVAQSPRYKIIEKRQSVAFWCNPISGHATLYWYQQILGQGPKLLIQFQNNGVVDDSQLPKDRFSAERLKGVDSTLKIQPAKLEDSAVYLCASSLLGGGAFYEQYFGPGTRLTVT.

V gene TRBV19 combines with J gene TRBJ2-4; TRBD2 is a possible D gene (5 bases). V was shortened by 5 bases and J by 8 bases, with 19 bases between the two germline ends. In germline, CDR1 is LNHDA, CDR2 SQIVND (reference sequence). This CDR3 has 15 amino acids. CDR3 residues: CASSVLRGQVDIQYF. DNA of the CDR3: TGTGCCAGTAGTGTCTTACGGGGTCAGGTGGACATTCAGTACTTC.

The chain links TRBV6-1 to TRBJ2-2; D remains unclear. The CDR3 has 17 residues. The V end lost 0 bases, the J end lost 4 bases, and 15 bases lay between the germline ends. Germline V gene sequence: CDR1 MNHNS, CDR2 SASEGT. In DNA, the CDR3 is TGTGCCAGCAGTGAAGCTCGTAGGGTACGAAGCACCGGGGAGCTGTTTTTT. Translated: CASSEARRVRSTGELFF.

The chain is built from TRBV2 and TRBJ2-2, with 7 bases fitting TRBD2. The germline gives CDR1 SNHLY, CDR2 FYNNEI. V gave up 4 bases and J gave up 6 bases; unmatched junction bases: 8. This CDR3 region has 15 residues. CDR3 sequence: CASSAELARSGELFF. CDR3 nucleotides: TGTGCCAGCAGTGCCGAACTAGCGCGGTCCGGGGAGCTGTTTTTT.